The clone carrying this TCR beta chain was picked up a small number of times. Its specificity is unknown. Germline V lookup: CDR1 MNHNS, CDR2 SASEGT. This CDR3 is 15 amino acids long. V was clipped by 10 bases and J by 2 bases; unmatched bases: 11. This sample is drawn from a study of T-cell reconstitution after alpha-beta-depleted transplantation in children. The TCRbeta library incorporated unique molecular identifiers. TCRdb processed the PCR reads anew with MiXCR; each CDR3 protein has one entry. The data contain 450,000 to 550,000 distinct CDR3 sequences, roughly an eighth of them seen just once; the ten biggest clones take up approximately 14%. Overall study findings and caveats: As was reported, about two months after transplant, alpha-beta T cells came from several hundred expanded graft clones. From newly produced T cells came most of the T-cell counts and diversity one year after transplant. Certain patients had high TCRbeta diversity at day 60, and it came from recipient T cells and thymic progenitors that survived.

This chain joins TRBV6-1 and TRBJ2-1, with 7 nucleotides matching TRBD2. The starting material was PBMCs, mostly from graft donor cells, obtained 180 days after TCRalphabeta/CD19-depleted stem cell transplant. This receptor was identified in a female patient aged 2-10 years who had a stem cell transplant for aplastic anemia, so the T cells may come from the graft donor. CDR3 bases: TGTGCCACCCAGATAGGGAGGGTGACCTACAATGAGCAGTTCTTC. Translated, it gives CATQIGRVTYNEQFF.